This T cell receptor (beta chain) was sequenced in a study of T cells after yellow fever vaccination. The study's findings and limits: Primary-vaccination clones mostly resurfaced post-booster (under 98% CD4, approximately 87% CD8).

This CDR3 has 13 residues. Trimming removed 6 bases from V and 5 bases from J; junction bases left unmatched: 3. CDR1 MNHGY and CDR2 SVAAGI come from the germline V gene. As to this clonotype: Its antigen is not known.

TCRdb itself ran the 5' RACE reads through MiXCR, one entry per CDR3 protein. Of roughly 500,000 distinct CDR3 sequences listed, less than 20% are singletons. This clonotype was sampled from a man aged 30 to 39 who received the YFV17D yellow fever vaccine. The chain recombines TRBV6-9 with TRBJ2-1; 8 bases map to TRBD2. Specimen: PBMCs, collected 15 days after the yellow fever booster vaccination. DNA of the CDR3: TGTGCCAGCAGAAGCGGGAGTCACAATGAGCAGTTCTTC. This codes for CASRSGSHNEQFF.